This T cell receptor beta chain was documented in a study of cytomegalovirus exposure and HLA in healthy donors. Findings of the study overall: Several top significant clusters appeared, in a later analysis, to be linked to common viral pathogens. TCR beta chains associated with HLA were, in a later analysis, more clonally expanded than equally common others.

Primers for the PCR totalled 60 Vbeta and 13 Jbeta. Using immunoSEQ multiplex PCR, the repertoire was profiled, and TCRdb retains in-frame clones only, with some absent. This sample has tens of thousands of clones, with about 70% found just once. Though probably carrying unrecorded immune exposures, donors were nominally healthy at sampling. In the case of this clone: Its antigen is not identified.

Germline values: CDR1 SGHNT, CDR2 YENEEA. The junction had 7 bases not matched to a gene; V was cut back by 1 base and J by 10 bases. This CDR3 comprises 14 residues. V gene TRBV11-3 combines with J gene TRBJ2-1, with TRBD2 identical over 7 bases. The sample comprised PBMCs. This sequence originates from a woman aged 45-59 years in good health and CMV-seropositive. CDR3 coding DNA: TGTGCCAGCAGCTTAGCGGACCCGGGGGGAGAGCAGTTCTTC. This sequence encodes CASSLADPGGEQFF.